Listed below are T cell receptor beta chains from one sample, sequenced in a study of CD8 T cells in Susac syndrome. TCRdb itself ran the immunoSEQ multiplex PCR reads through MiXCR, one entry per CDR3 protein. The table records under 200,000 distinct CDR3 sequences, roughly 94% of them present only once. The source material was CD4+ T cells from PBMCs. The receptor source for this set is a human donor in good health. Each CDR3 is given with its conserved first and last residue. Fields, in order: J gene, V gene, clone size, D gene, CDR3 protein, CDR3 DNA. A D gene is named only where the DNA matches it firmly. Clone size is shown for a subset of rows, as once, few, many or a class of expanded clone.

TRBJ2-1	TRBV7-9	once	TRBD2	CASSLGLDPDEQFF	TGTGCCAGCAGCTTGGGACTAGACCCGGATGAGCAGTTCTTC
TRBJ1-2	TRBV5-1	.	TRBD1	CASSLGGQGLHGYTF	TGCGCCAGCAGCCTGGGGGGACAGGGACTTCATGGCTACACCTTC
TRBJ2-1	TRBV5-1	few	TRBD1	CASSLDRGSYNEQFF	TGTGCCAGCAGCTTGGACAGGGGCTCCTACAATGAGCAGTTCTTC
TRBJ1-3	TRBV7-2	.	.	CASSRTWGNTIYF	TGTGCCAGCAGTCGGACATGGGGAAACACCATATATTTT
TRBJ1-5	TRBV19	few	TRBD1	CASQAGGLQPQHF	TGTGCCAGTCAGGCAGGGGGTCTCCAGCCCCAGCATTTT
TRBJ2-7	TRBV3-1	once	.	CASSAGIPYEQYF	TGTGCCAGCAGCGCTGGGATCCCCTACGAGCAGTACTTC
TRBJ1-1	TRBV12-3/TRBV12-4	.	.	CASSRRKGPLNTEAFF	TGTGCCAGCAGCCGGCGGAAGGGGCCGTTGAACACTGAAGCTTTCTTT
TRBJ2-7	TRBV30	.	TRBD2	CAWTLAGRYEGQYF	TGTGCCTGGACGTTAGCGGGCCGATACGAAGGGCAGTACTTC
TRBJ2-5	TRBV5-1	few	TRBD2	CASSLFPGLAGGETQYF	TGCGCCAGCAGCCTATTTCCCGGACTAGCGGGAGGGGAGACCCAGTACTTC
TRBJ2-6	TRBV19	.	.	CASRKDSGANVLTF	TGTGCCAGTAGAAAGGACTCTGGGGCCAACGTCCTGACTTTC
TRBJ2-1	TRBV7-2	.	.	CASSFAGFNEQFF	TGTGCCAGCAGCTTTGCGGGGTTCAATGAGCAGTTCTTC
TRBJ1-5	TRBV6-4	.	.	CASSNQRQPQHF	TGTGCCAGCAGCAACCAACGACAGCCCCAGCATTTT
TRBJ2-5	TRBV6-2/TRBV6-3	.	TRBD1	CATERGQLWTTQYF	TGTGCCACCGAAAGGGGACAGTTATGGACGACCCAGTACTTC
TRBJ2-4	TRBV18	.	TRBD1	CASSGDRGDIQYF	TGTGCCAGCTCAGGCGACAGGGGGGACATTCAGTACTTC
TRBJ2-1	TRBV29-1	.	TRBD2	CSVRFLAGPYNEQFF	TGCAGCGTCCGATTTTTAGCGGGCCCTTACAATGAGCAGTTCTTC
TRBJ2-7	TRBV12-3/TRBV12-4	.	.	CASSGTGSGAYEQYF	TGTGCCAGCAGTGGGACCGGGTCTGGCGCCTACGAGCAGTACTTC
TRBJ2-1	TRBV15	.	.	CATSRAVHNEQFF	TGTGCCACCAGCAGAGCTGTCCACAATGAGCAGTTCTTC
TRBJ2-4	TRBV4-1	.	TRBD2	CASSQGPASGGANIQYF	TGCGCCAGCAGCCAAGGCCCCGCTAGCGGGGGGGCGAACATTCAGTACTTC
TRBJ1-5	TRBV20-1	once	TRBD1	CSALSTGVDNQPQHF	TGCAGTGCTTTGTCGACAGGGGTAGACAATCAGCCCCAGCATTTT
TRBJ2-2	TRBV27	.	.	CASSSGLLNTGELFF	TGTGCCAGCAGTTCCGGACTCTTGAACACCGGGGAGCTGTTTTTT
TRBJ2-7	TRBV18	.	.	CASSAGTYYEQYF	TGTGCCAGCTCTGCCGGGACCTACTACGAGCAGTACTTC
TRBJ1-5	TRBV7-8	.	.	CASSLVDQPQHF	TGTGCCAGCAGCTTAGTAGATCAGCCCCAGCATTTT